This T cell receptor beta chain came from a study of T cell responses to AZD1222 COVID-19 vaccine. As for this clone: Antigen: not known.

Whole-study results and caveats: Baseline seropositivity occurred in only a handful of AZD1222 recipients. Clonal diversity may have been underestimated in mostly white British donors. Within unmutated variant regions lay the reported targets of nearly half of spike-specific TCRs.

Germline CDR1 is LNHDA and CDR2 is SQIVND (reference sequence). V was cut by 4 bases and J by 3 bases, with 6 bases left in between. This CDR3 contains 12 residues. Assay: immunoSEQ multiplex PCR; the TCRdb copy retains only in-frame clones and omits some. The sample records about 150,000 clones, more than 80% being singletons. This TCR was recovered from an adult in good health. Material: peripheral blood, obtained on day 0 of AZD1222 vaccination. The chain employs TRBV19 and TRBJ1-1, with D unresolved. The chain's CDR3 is CASSRWDTEAFF. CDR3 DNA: TGTGCCAGTAGTAGGTGGGACACTGAAGCTTTCTTT. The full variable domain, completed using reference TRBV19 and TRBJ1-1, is DGGITQSPKYLFRKEGQNVTLSCEQNLNHDAMYWYRQDPGQGLRLIYYSQIVNDFQKGDIAEGYSVSREKKESFPLTVTSAQKNPTAFYLCASSRWDTEAFFGQGTRLTVV.